Sequencing of this T cell receptor beta chain was carried out in a study of blood T cell repertoires in COVID-19 (TCRdb year 2020). For the study in its entirety: The collaborator samples originated in the United States, Italy and Spain and spanned the acute and convalescent phases of COVID-19. The repertoires were released in a freely available public database meant as a resource for research on the immune response to SARS-CoV-2. A de-identified subject ID, COVID-19 status, age in years and sex were almost always included in the sample metadata. Subjects who had been exposed to COVID-19, were actively infected with it, or had recovered from it provided the deeply sampled blood TCRbeta repertoires that made up the dataset. Where available, HLA class I and class II types were obtained from metadata supplied by the sample provider rather than from assay-based typing. The material from the prospective study consisted of cDNA or gDNA derived from T cells, B-cell-depleted T cells, or PBMCs. The samples were drawn from the first 160 participants of the ongoing ImmuneRACE study and from some 1,300 subjects provided by 6 global collaborators.

Each collaborating institution followed its own protocols to collect whole blood in K2EDTA tubes. For TCRbeta analysis, collaborators shipped samples in one of three forms: frozen whole blood, isolated PBMCs, or DNA extracted from either of those sample types. This clone was detected a few times. Its antigen is unknown. No quality values exist for individual bases; no much larger clone is one base distant. Study-level results and caveats: The quantity of clinical and demographic metadata differed by source and by participant and was supplied without curation.

TCRbeta CDR3 regions were amplified from genomic DNA by means of the immunoSEQ Assay, a bias-controlled multiplex PCR. In the authors' own workflow: Within the assay, amplification of reference gene primers was used to estimate how many nucleated cells each sample contained. To quantify the absolute abundance of each unique TCRbeta CDR3 rearrangement, sequence reads were collapsed and filtered. For each sample, productive Simpson clonality was calculated as the square root of Simpson's diversity index over productive rearrangements. Entries here come from immuneACCESS through TCRdb and include only in-frame sequences with V and J called. Some clones fail to appear in such tables; in the studies checked, an unresolved V gene covers under half of the shortfall, and the cause of the remainder is unknown. V and J calls and clone size are those listed in that table; D and trimming were worked out from the DNA. This sample lists 200,000 to 250,000 clones; around four fifths were detected once. The ten largest account for 20% of the sample.

The CDR3 spans 14 residues, from the cysteine through the phenylalanine. Of all the DNA, just the CDR3 is kept, 42 bases in frame from base 1. The junction shows trimming of 6 bases on V and 5 bases on J, and the gene matches do not reach 7 bases of it. The germline V gene (reference sequence) provides CDR1 SEHNR and CDR2 FQNEAQ. Sequenced sample: peripheral blood. Rearrangement joined TRBV7-9 to TRBJ2-1; 7 junctional bases match TRBD2. The source is a man aged 30 to 39 with active or convalescent COVID-19. CDR3 sequence: CASSVPAGNNEQFF. The DNA sequence reads TGTGCCAGCAGTGTCCCAGCGGGGAACAATGAGCAGTTCTTC.